This T cell receptor (beta chain) was identified during a study of cytomegalovirus exposure and HLA in healthy donors. Regarding the study as a whole: Among the CMV-associated chains, three were confirmed in vitro as specific for CMV antigens. The authors later found HLA-associated TCR beta chains more clonally expanded than equally common others.

Note on this clone: Antigen specificity is unknown.

Researchers ran the PCR with 60 Vbeta and 13 Jbeta primers. Here immunoSEQ multiplex PCR was the method, and the copy in TCRdb shows in-frame clones only, minus some. Of 100,000 to 150,000 clones in the sample, under 85% were seen once. This CDR3 contains 13 residues. Between the trimmed V and J ends, which lost 4 bases and 3 bases, there was a span of 10 bases. The germline V gene has CDR1 MGHRA and CDR2 YSYEKL. Healthy individuals who donated bone marrow served as the donors. The chain couples TRBV4-1 to TRBJ2-7; D perhaps matches TRBD1 (6 bases). The clonotype was recovered from a woman between 50 and 59 years old in good health and CMV-seropositive. What was sequenced was PBMCs. This CDR3 is CASSPQTGYEQYF. CDR3 coding DNA: TGCGCCAGCAGCCCCCAGACAGGCTACGAGCAGTACTTC.